A single sample gave rise to the 12 T cell receptor beta chains below, sequenced in a study of blood T cell repertoires in COVID-19. Some clones are missing from TCRdb's copy, which holds only in-frame ones; the method was immunoSEQ multiplex PCR. The sample has about 180,000 clones, about 86% seen once. Sequenced input: peripheral blood. The receptors were gathered from a middle-aged man with active or convalescent COVID-19.

The rearrangement links TRBV5-1 to TRBJ2-7; D is ambiguous. The CDR3 sequence is 14 residues long. V lost 1 base and J lost 2, with 10 bases in between. The germline CDR1 and CDR2 sequences are SGHRS and YFSETQ. The CDR3, as DNA: TGCGCCAGCAGCTTGCGCAACTATGCCTACGAGCAGTACTTC. It translates to CASSLRNYAYEQYF. The variable domain in full, with the rest retrieved from reference TRBV5-1 and TRBJ2-7, is KAGVTQTPRYLIKTRGQQVTLSCSPISGHRSVSWYQQTPGQGLQFLFEYFSETQRNKGNFPGRFSGRQFSNSRSEMNVSTLELGDSALYLCASSLRNYAYEQYFGPGTRLTVT.

The V gene is TRBV28, the J gene TRBJ2-3; 9 bases are a match to TRBD2. The CDR3 runs to 15 residues. Germline V gives CDR1 MDHEN, CDR2 SYDVKM. J lost 0 bases, V lost 7 bases, and 5 bases had no gene match. The CDR3 DNA follows: TGTGCCAGCATTCAAGCGGGAGGAAGCACAGATACGCAGTATTTT. It specifies CASIQAGGSTDTQYF.

CDR3 in amino acids: CASSVGTNYGYTF. The CDR3 DNA follows: TGTGCCAGCAGCGTAGGGACAAACTATGGCTACACCTTC. V is TRBV9 and J is TRBJ1-2; D may be TRBD1 (5 bases). Trimming stripped 0 bases from V and 2 bases from J, with 5 bases between. Germline CDR1 and CDR2: SGDLS and YYNGEE. The CDR3 totals 13 residues.

The V gene is TRBV19, the J gene TRBJ1-3, with 7 bases identical to TRBD1. J was trimmed by 0 bases and V by 5 bases; bases with no gene match: 7. The CDR3 is made up of 16 amino acids. Germline loops: CDR1 LNHDA, CDR2 SQIVND (reference sequence). The CDR3 nucleotides read TGTGCCAGTAGTGGGGGACAGATTCGCTCTGGAAACACCATATATTTT. This codes for CASSGGQIRSGNTIYF.

V and J are TRBV7-2 and TRBJ2-1, with 11 bases that match TRBD1. The CDR3 totals 18 residues. J gave up 8 bases and V 2 bases, and 14 bases lay outside the gene matches. Germline lookup yields CDR1 SGHTA and CDR2 FQGNSA. In nucleotides, the CDR3 is TGTGCCAGCAGCTTATTACGCGTTCGGACAGGGGGCTATCATGAGCAGTTCTTC. This codes for CASSLLRVRTGGYHEQFF.

This sequence joins TRBV24-1 and TRBJ2-1, with TRBD1 as a possible D gene (6 bases). From germline, CDR1 is KGHDR and CDR2 SFDVKD. V gave up 4 bases and J gave up 4 bases, with 13 bases separating them. The CDR3 contains 15 residues. CDR3 residues: CATSEAQGKYNEQFF. The CDR3 DNA reads as TGTGCCACCAGTGAAGCGCAGGGGAAATACAATGAGCAGTTCTTC.

This chain uses TRBV21-1 with TRBJ1-2; TRBD1 is taken as the D call from the table, unchecked against the DNA. TRBV21-1 is termed a pseudogene. This CDR3 spans 18 amino acids. CDR3 sequence: CASSKEGQGEGRAYGYTF. Written as DNA, the CDR3 is TGTGCCAGCAGCAAAGAGGGACAGGGGGAGGGTCGTGCTTATGGCTACACCTTC.

The rearrangement joins TRBV10-3 to TRBJ1-5; 9 bases are shared with TRBD1. The germline CDR1 and CDR2 sequences are ENHRY and SYGVKD. The trim removed 11 bases at V and 2 bases at J, leaving 7 bases unmatched. There are 14 residues in the CDR3. The CDR3 DNA follows: TGTGCCTCGTCCCGGACAGGGGGCAATCAGCCCCAGCATTTT. It translates to CASSRTGGNQPQHF.

This rearrangement joins TRBV12-2 to TRBJ2-7; TRBD1, the table's D call, lacks a check against the DNA. TRBV12-2 is reported as a pseudogene. There are 15 residues in the CDR3. The CDR3 coding sequence is TGTGCAAGTCGCTTATGTACAGGACCGTCCTACGAGCAGTACTTC. Its protein product is CASRLCTGPSYEQYF.

The chain combines TRBV6-5 with TRBJ1-2; 8 positions match TRBD1. The CDR3 contains 13 residues. The germline gives CDR1 MNHEY, CDR2 SVGAGI. V lost 5 bases to trimming and J lost 3 bases; unmatched junction nucleotides: 2. The CDR3 spells CASSTGGDYGYTF. DNA for the CDR3: TGTGCCAGCAGTACAGGGGGGGACTATGGCTACACCTTC.

The chain has TRBV5-5 and TRBJ1-5; the match to TRBD1 covers 9 bases. The germline gives CDR1 SGHKS, CDR2 YYEKEE (reference sequence). V lost 2 bases, J lost 4 bases, and 7 bases stayed unmatched. This CDR3 has 16 amino acids. DNA of the CDR3: TGTGCCAGCAGCTTTAGTTTGGGACAGGGTAATCAGCCCCAGCATTTT. Protein: CASSFSLGQGNQPQHF.

The CDR3 nucleotides are TGTGCCAGCAGCCTAAAGTCCAGGGGTACCGAGCAGTACTTC. Translation: CASSLKSRGTEQYF. The V gene is TRBV3-1 (or the pseudogene TRBV3-2), the J gene TRBJ2-7, with TRBD1 as a possible D gene (6 bases). This CDR3 spans 14 amino acids. V lost 4 bases and J lost 6, with 16 bases in between. Germline CDR1 and CDR2: LGHDT and YNNKEL (reference sequence).